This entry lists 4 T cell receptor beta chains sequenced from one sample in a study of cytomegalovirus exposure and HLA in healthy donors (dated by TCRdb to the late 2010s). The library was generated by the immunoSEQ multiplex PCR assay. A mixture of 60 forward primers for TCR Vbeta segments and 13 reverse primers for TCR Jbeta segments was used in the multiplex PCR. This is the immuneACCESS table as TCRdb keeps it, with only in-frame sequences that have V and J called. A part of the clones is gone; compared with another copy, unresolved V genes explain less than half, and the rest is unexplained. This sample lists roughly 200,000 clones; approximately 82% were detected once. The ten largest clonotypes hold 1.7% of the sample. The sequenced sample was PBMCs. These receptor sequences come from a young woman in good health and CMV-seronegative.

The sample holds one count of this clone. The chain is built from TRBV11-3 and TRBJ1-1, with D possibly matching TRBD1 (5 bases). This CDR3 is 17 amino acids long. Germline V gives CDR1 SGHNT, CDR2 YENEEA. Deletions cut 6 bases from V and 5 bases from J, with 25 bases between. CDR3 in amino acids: CASSPQGKFGPWTEAFF. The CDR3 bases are TGTGCCAGCAGTCCTCAGGGAAAGTTTGGGCCGTGGACTGAAGCTTTCTTT.

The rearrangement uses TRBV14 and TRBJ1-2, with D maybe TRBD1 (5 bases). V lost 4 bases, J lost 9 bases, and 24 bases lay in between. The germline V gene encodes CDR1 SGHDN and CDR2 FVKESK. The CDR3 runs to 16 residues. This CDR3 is CASSPAPRQTEVSYTF. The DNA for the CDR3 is TGTGCCAGCAGCCCTGCACCCCGCCAGACAGAGGTAAGCTACACCTTC. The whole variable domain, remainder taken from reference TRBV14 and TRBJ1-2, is EAGVTQFPSHSVIEKGQTVTLRCDPISGHDNLYWYRRVMGKEIKFLLHFVKESKQDESGMPNNRFLAERTGGTYSTLKVQPAELEDSGVYFCASSPAPRQTEVSYTFGSGTRLTVV.

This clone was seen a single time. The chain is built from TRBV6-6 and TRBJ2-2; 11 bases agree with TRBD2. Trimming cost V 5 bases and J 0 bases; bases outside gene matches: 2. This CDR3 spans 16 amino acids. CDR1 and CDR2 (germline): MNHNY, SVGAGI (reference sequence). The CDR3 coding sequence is TGTGCCAGCAGTCCTAGCGGGAGGACGAACACCGGGGAGCTGTTTTTT. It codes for CASSPSGRTNTGELFF.

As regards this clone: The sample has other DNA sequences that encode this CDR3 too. Here the CDR3 reads CASSLGQGNYGYTF. The CDR3 region has the DNA TGTGCCAGCAGCTTAGGCCAGGGCAACTATGGCTACACCTTC. V is TRBV7-2 and J is TRBJ1-2, with a weak D call TRBD1 (5 bases). This CDR3 has 14 residues. Germline assignment: CDR1 SGHTA and CDR2 FQGNSA. V lost 1 base to trimming and J lost 2 bases, with 8 bases between them. Based on the CDR3 plus reference TRBV7-2 and TRBJ1-2, the full variable domain is GAGVSQSPSNKVTEKGKDVELRCDPISGHTALYWYRQSLGQGLEFLIYFQGNSAPDKSGLPSDRFSAERTGGSVSTLTIQRTQQEDSAVYLCASSLGQGNYGYTFGSGTRLTVV.